This T cell receptor beta chain was profiled in a study of technical replicates of blood from a handful of donors. The method was immunoSEQ multiplex PCR; TCRdb's version includes in-frame clones alone and lacks a portion of them. The data contain 53,000 or so clones, 80% to 95% of them singletons. The sequence derives from a human donor in good health. Some clones in this sample may be carry-over from other donors' samples. The sample consisted of PBMCs.

CDR3 DNA sequence: TGCAGCGTTGTGGACAGGGAAACTTTTCGCACAGATACGCAGTATTTT. Amino acid sequence: CSVVDRETFRTDTQYF. This chain links TRBV29-1 with TRBJ2-3, with 8 bases aligning to TRBD1. Germline CDR1 and CDR2: SQVTM and ANQGSEA. The V gene end was trimmed by 4 bases and the J gene end by 1 base; junction bases not matched to a gene: 10. The CDR3 has 16 residues.